The 17 T cell receptor beta chains listed next were all sequenced from one sample in a study of T cell responses to AZD1222 COVID-19 vaccine. Clones were read by immunoSEQ multiplex PCR, and TCRdb kept only the in-frame ones, dropping some. The sample has over 150,000 clones, approximately 93% seen once; the top ten hold over 0.95%. The sample consisted of peripheral blood, taken 28 days after the second AZD1222 dose. The receptors were gathered from an adult who received the AZD1222 COVID-19 vaccine.

This clone occurred once. The chain employs TRBV6-5 and TRBJ1-4, with unresolved D. The CDR3 contains 13 residues. The germline V gene encodes CDR1 MNHEY and CDR2 SVGAGI. Trimming removed 4 bases at V and 12 bases at J, with 15 bases between. CDR3 bases: TGTGCCAGCAGTTTGGGCGGAGGCCGGGAACTGTTTTTT. This gives the protein CASSLGGGRELFF.

V and J are TRBV2 and TRBJ1-2, with 11 bases identical to TRBD1. V dropped 4 bases and J dropped 6; count of bases not matched to a gene: 19. Germline V gene sequence: CDR1 SNHLY, CDR2 FYNNEI. CDR3 length: 19 amino acids. The CDR3 DNA follows: TGTGCCAGCAGTGGACACCACCCAGGACAGGGGGCGCTTATTAATGGCTACACCTTC. Translated: CASSGHHPGQGALINGYTF.

This chain uses TRBV5-1 with TRBJ1-3; 7 bases agree with TRBD1. This CDR3 comprises 15 residues. CDR1 SGHRS and CDR2 YFSETQ come from the germline V gene. V shed 3 bases and J 0 bases; nucleotides not matched to a gene: 3. DNA of the CDR3: TGCGCCAGCAGCTCGGGGACAGACTCTGGAAACACCATATATTTT. Protein sequence: CASSSGTDSGNTIYF.

The genes are TRBV3-1 (or the pseudogene TRBV3-2) and TRBJ2-2; tentatively, D is TRBD1 (6 bases). The CDR3 has 16 residues. Per germline, CDR1 LGHDT and CDR2 YNNKEL (reference sequence). Trimming took 0 bases from V and 1 from J, leaving 9 bases between them. CDR3 residues: CASSQDARGNTGELFF. The CDR3 DNA follows: TGTGCCAGCAGCCAAGACGCCAGGGGGAACACCGGGGAGCTGTTTTTT.

The rearrangement joins TRBV10-3 to TRBJ2-7; D unresolved. This CDR3 comprises 12 residues. V lost 2 bases to trimming and J lost 2 bases, with 4 bases between them. Germline V gene sequence: CDR1 ENHRY, CDR2 SYGVKD. CDR3 in DNA: TGTGCCATCAGTGAGGGGGCCTACGAGCAGTACTTC. It yields the protein CAISEGAYEQYF.

This clone was found once. The J gene is TRBJ2-7, the V gene TRBV15; 10 nucleotides agree with TRBD2. V trimming: 5 bases; J trimming: 2 bases; junction bases outside the gene matches: 3. The CDR3 spans 14 residues. Germline CDR1 LNHNV, CDR2 YYDKDF (reference sequence). The CDR3 protein is CATSLAGVTYEQYF. The CDR3 DNA sequence: TGTGCCACCAGCCTAGCGGGGGTTACCTACGAGCAGTACTTC.

With respect to this clone: Other DNA sequences within the sample encode an identical CDR3. The CDR3 sequence: CASSPGTVSYEQYF. The CDR3 coding sequence is TGTGCCAGCTCACCGGGAACAGTCTCCTACGAGCAGTACTTC. The gene calls are TRBV18 and TRBJ2-7; no firm D call. Germline V gene lookup returns CDR1 KGHSH and CDR2 LQKENI. The CDR3 totals 14 residues. Trimming left V 3 bases short and J 0 bases short, with 9 bases between. Using reference TRBV18 and TRBJ2-7 for the parts outside the CDR3, the full variable domain is NAGVMQNPRHLVRRRGQEARLRCSPMKGHSHVYWYRQLPEEGLKFMVYLQKENIIDESGMPKERFSAEFPKEGPSILRIQQVVRGDSAAYFCASSPGTVSYEQYFGPGTRLTVT.

This clone has a single count. This chain links TRBV7-3 with TRBJ1-1; tentatively, D is TRBD1 (5 bases). V dropped 5 bases and J dropped 1 base, with 8 bases sitting between them. CDR3 length equals 13 residues. Germline V lookup: CDR1 SGHTA, CDR2 FQGTGA. CDR3 amino acids: CASSADRNTEAFF. The CDR3 nucleotides are TGTGCCAGCAGCGCCGACAGGAACACTGAAGCTTTCTTT.

V is TRBV14 and J is TRBJ1-5; tentatively, D is TRBD1 (6 bases). The germline CDR1 and CDR2 sequences are SGHDN and FVKESK. V was pared by 4 bases and J by 7 bases, with 11 bases between. The CDR3 is 13 amino acids. CDR3 sequence: CASSPGAEQPQHF. In DNA, the CDR3 is TGTGCCAGCAGCCCAGGGGCAGAGCAGCCCCAGCATTTT.

The chain couples TRBV5-6 to TRBJ1-1; D is unresolved. CDR3 length: 12 amino acids. The germline V and J ends were trimmed by 0 bases and 5 bases, with 5 bases remaining between them. The germline CDR1 and CDR2 sequences are SGHDT and YYEEEE. The CDR3 nucleotides read TGTGCCAGCAGCTTGGGGGTAACTGAAGCTTTCTTT. This encodes CASSLGVTEAFF.

The rearrangement uses TRBV5-1 and TRBJ2-3, with unresolved D. Germline CDR1 reads SGHRS; CDR2 reads YFSETQ. The CDR3 spans 12 residues. Trimming cost V 4 bases and J 6 bases, with 9 bases left between them. In DNA form, the CDR3 reads TGCGCCAGCAGCATCCCAGAGGATACGCAGTATTTT. The encoded protein is CASSIPEDTQYF.

The rearrangement uses TRBV19 and TRBJ2-7; 9 nucleotides match TRBD1. After removal of 5 bases from V and 2 bases from J, the junction contained 7 bases not matched to a gene. The germline V gene encodes CDR1 LNHDA and CDR2 SQIVND (reference sequence). CDR3 length: 15 amino acids. CDR3 bases: TGTGCCAGTAGTGTCGGACAGGGGCCGCCCTACGAGCAGTACTTC. It specifies CASSVGQGPPYEQYF. The whole variable domain, remainder taken from reference TRBV19 and TRBJ2-7, is DGGITQSPKYLFRKEGQNVTLSCEQNLNHDAMYWYRQDPGQGLRLIYYSQIVNDFQKGDIAEGYSVSREKKESFPLTVTSAQKNPTAFYLCASSVGQGPPYEQYFGPGTRLTVT.

V gene TRBV19 combines with J gene TRBJ1-5; weak D call: TRBD1 (5 bases). Trimming left V 3 bases short and J 9 bases short, with 24 bases between. In germline, CDR1 is LNHDA, CDR2 SQIVND (reference sequence). This CDR3 spans 17 amino acids. The CDR3 is CASSMVRTEASQGPQHF. The CDR3 DNA reads as TGTGCCAGTAGTATGGTGAGGACCGAAGCCTCGCAGGGGCCCCAGCATTTT.

The chain links TRBV30 to TRBJ1-3, with TRBD1 matching over 8 bases. The germline gives CDR1 GTSNPN, CDR2 SVGIG (reference sequence). J was trimmed by 3 bases and V by 7 bases; bases with no gene match: 5. This CDR3 is 13 amino acids long. DNA for the CDR3: TGTGCCTACAGGGGGAGCAGTGGAAACACCATATATTTT. Protein product: CAYRGSSGNTIYF.

The V gene is TRBV2, the J gene TRBJ1-1, with D possibly matching TRBD1 (5 bases). The CDR3 contains 13 residues. Germline V gene lookup returns CDR1 SNHLY and CDR2 FYNNEI. V lost 6 bases to trimming and J lost 4 bases, with 12 bases between them. The CDR3 nucleotides are TGTGCCAGCAGCCGGGACGGGGGCACTGAAGCTTTCTTT. It yields the protein CASSRDGGTEAFF. Full variable domain (rest looked up from reference TRBV2 and TRBJ1-1): EPEVTQTPSHQVTQMGQEVILRCVPISNHLYFYWYRQILGQKVEFLVSFYNNEISEKSEIFDDQFSVERPDGSNFTLKIRSTKLEDSAMYFCASSRDGGTEAFFGQGTRLTVV.

The J gene is TRBJ1-1, the V gene TRBV4-1; 9 nucleotides line up with TRBD1. The CDR3 length is 16 residues. Trimming at V came to 2 bases and at J to 1 base, leaving 5 bases not matched to a gene. Germline assignment: CDR1 MGHRA and CDR2 YSYEKL. CDR3 protein: CASSQHRGLGNTEAFF. As DNA, the CDR3 is TGCGCCAGCAGCCAACACAGGGGGCTAGGGAACACTGAAGCTTTCTTT.

This chain uses TRBV6-2 or TRBV6-3 with TRBJ1-5, with TRBD1 matching 10 bases. J was trimmed by 7 bases and V by 6 bases; bases with no gene match: 21. CDR3 length equals 19 residues. CDR1 and CDR2 from the germline V gene are MNHEY and SVGEGT. CDR3 DNA sequence: TGTGCCAGCAGCTCCTTCCTTTCCGACAGGGGGCACCGAGGGCAGCCCCAGCATTTT. The encoded protein is CASSSFLSDRGHRGQPQHF.